This is a list of T cell receptor beta chains from one sample in a study of beta chain features in type 1 diabetes. Data came from immunoSEQ multiplex PCR; TCRdb stores just in-frame clones and leaves some out. The table shows some 700,000 clones, with roughly 13% occurring only once. Specimen: naive CD4+ T cells from blood. These receptors were obtained from a man aged 18 to 30 with type 1 diabetes. CDR3s include the opening cysteine and the closing phenylalanine or tryptophan. Fields, in order: clone size, D gene, CDR3 length, J gene, V gene, CDR3 protein, CDR3 DNA. D genes are given only for firm matches. Size is omitted from some rows. Given values are once, few, many or a class for expanded clones.

clone size: few
D gene: -
CDR3 length: 14
J gene: TRBJ1-6
V gene: TRBV9
CDR3 protein: CASSTDSTGRFLHF
CDR3 DNA: TGTGCCAGCAGCACTGACAGTACCGGTCGATTCCTCCACTTT

clone size: -
D gene: -
CDR3 length: 14
J gene: TRBJ2-4
V gene: TRBV11-2
CDR3 protein: CASSFGLAKNIQYF
CDR3 DNA: TGTGCCAGCAGCTTTGGGTTAGCCAAAAACATTCAGTACTTC

clone size: -
D gene: -
CDR3 length: 15
J gene: TRBJ2-2
V gene: TRBV13
CDR3 protein: CASTPGLLNTGELFF
CDR3 DNA: TGTGCCAGCACTCCCGGACTTCTAAACACCGGGGAGCTGTTTTTT

clone size: few
D gene: -
CDR3 length: 14
J gene: TRBJ1-1
V gene: TRBV27
CDR3 protein: CASSLKPMNTEAFF
CDR3 DNA: TGTGCCAGCAGTTTAAAGCCAATGAACACTGAAGCTTTCTTT

clone size: few
D gene: -
CDR3 length: 14
J gene: TRBJ2-7
V gene: TRBV5-4
CDR3 protein: CASSLGVTTGEQYF
CDR3 DNA: TGTGCCAGCAGCTTAGGGGTAACGACGGGCGAGCAGTACTTC

clone size: -
D gene: -
CDR3 length: 14
J gene: TRBJ2-3
V gene: TRBV5-4
CDR3 protein: CASSLFGATDTQYF
CDR3 DNA: TGTGCCAGCAGCTTGTTCGGAGCGACAGATACGCAGTATTTT

clone size: -
D gene: -
CDR3 length: 13
J gene: TRBJ1-2
V gene: TRBV4-1
CDR3 protein: CASSQEQVSGYTF
CDR3 DNA: TGCGCCAGCAGCCAGGAACAGGTTTCGGGCTACACCTTC

clone size: few
D gene: -
CDR3 length: 11
J gene: TRBJ2-5
V gene: TRBV20-1
CDR3 protein: CSASWQETQYF
CDR3 DNA: TGCAGTGCTAGTTGGCAGGAGACCCAGTACTTC

clone size: few
D gene: TRBD1
CDR3 length: 16
J gene: TRBJ2-7
V gene: TRBV28
CDR3 protein: CASSLFGTGGSYEQYF
CDR3 DNA: TGTGCCAGCAGTTTATTCGGGACAGGGGGATCCTACGAGCAGTACTTC

clone size: few
D gene: TRBD1
CDR3 length: 14
J gene: TRBJ1-2
V gene: TRBV28
CDR3 protein: CASTPTGKEYGYTF
CDR3 DNA: TGTGCCAGCACCCCGACAGGGAAGGAATATGGCTACACCTTC

clone size: few
D gene: -
CDR3 length: 14
J gene: TRBJ1-1
V gene: TRBV27
CDR3 protein: CASSTPGRGAEAFF
CDR3 DNA: TGTGCCAGCAGTACGCCGGGCCGTGGGGCTGAAGCTTTCTTT

clone size: few
D gene: -
CDR3 length: 14
J gene: TRBJ1-2
V gene: TRBV9
CDR3 protein: CASSTLWGGYGYTF
CDR3 DNA: TGTGCCAGCAGCACCCTGTGGGGGGGCTATGGCTACACCTTC

clone size: -
D gene: -
CDR3 length: 15
J gene: TRBJ1-1
V gene: TRBV30
CDR3 protein: CAWSVKTFLNTEAFF
CDR3 DNA: TGTGCCTGGAGTGTAAAAACTTTTCTGAACACTGAAGCTTTCTTT

clone size: few
D gene: TRBD1
CDR3 length: 15
J gene: TRBJ1-1
V gene: TRBV4-1
CDR3 protein: CASSHQTGENTEAFF
CDR3 DNA: TGCGCCAGCAGCCACCAGACAGGGGAGAACACTGAAGCTTTCTTT

clone size: -
D gene: -
CDR3 length: 15
J gene: TRBJ2-6
V gene: TRBV18
CDR3 protein: CASSPGQSGANVLTF
CDR3 DNA: TGTGCCAGCTCACCAGGTCAATCTGGGGCCAACGTCCTGACTTTC

clone size: few
D gene: -
CDR3 length: 11
J gene: TRBJ2-7
V gene: TRBV20-1
CDR3 protein: CSASKRSEQYF
CDR3 DNA: TGCAGTGCTAGTAAACGGTCAGAGCAGTACTTC

clone size: -
D gene: TRBD1
CDR3 length: 14
J gene: TRBJ1-2
V gene: TRBV30
CDR3 protein: CAWSVGTGSYGYTF
CDR3 DNA: TGTGCCTGGAGTGTAGGGACAGGTTCCTATGGCTACACCTTC

clone size: few
D gene: -
CDR3 length: 14
J gene: TRBJ2-5
V gene: TRBV11-2
CDR3 protein: CASSQIVGGETQYF
CDR3 DNA: TGTGCCAGCAGCCAGATTGTTGGGGGCGAGACCCAGTACTTC

clone size: few
D gene: -
CDR3 length: 11
J gene: TRBJ2-7
V gene: TRBV2
CDR3 protein: CASSSVGEQYF
CDR3 DNA: TGTGCCAGCAGTTCAGTAGGCGAGCAGTACTTC

clone size: few
D gene: TRBD1
CDR3 length: 15
J gene: TRBJ2-3
V gene: TRBV4-1
CDR3 protein: CASSLLGQGTDTQYF
CDR3 DNA: TGCGCCAGCAGCCTCCTCGGACAGGGCACAGATACGCAGTATTTT

clone size: -
D gene: TRBD1
CDR3 length: 12
J gene: TRBJ2-7
V gene: TRBV29-1
CDR3 protein: CSARDRGYEQYF
CDR3 DNA: TGCAGTGCCCGTGACAGGGGCTACGAGCAGTACTTC

clone size: few
D gene: -
CDR3 length: 11
J gene: TRBJ1-4
V gene: TRBV20-1
CDR3 protein: CSARSLKKLFF
CDR3 DNA: TGCAGTGCTCGTTCCTTGAAAAAACTGTTTTTT

clone size: few
D gene: TRBD1
CDR3 length: 12
J gene: TRBJ1-1
V gene: TRBV7-9
CDR3 protein: CASSLHRGEAFF
CDR3 DNA: TGTGCCAGCAGCTTGCACAGGGGTGAAGCTTTCTTT

clone size: few
D gene: -
CDR3 length: 13
J gene: TRBJ2-7
V gene: TRBV10-3
CDR3 protein: CAISELGTDEQYF
CDR3 DNA: TGTGCCATCAGTGAATTGGGGACCGACGAGCAGTACTTC

clone size: -
D gene: -
CDR3 length: 13
J gene: TRBJ2-6
V gene: TRBV11-2
CDR3 protein: CASTSSGANVLTF
CDR3 DNA: TGTGCCAGCACTTCCTCTGGGGCCAACGTCCTGACTTTC

clone size: -
D gene: -
CDR3 length: 15
J gene: TRBJ2-1
V gene: TRBV11-3
CDR3 protein: CASSSGAVSYNEQFF
CDR3 DNA: TGTGCCAGCAGCTCAGGGGCCGTAAGCTACAATGAGCAGTTCTTC

clone size: few
D gene: -
CDR3 length: 14
J gene: TRBJ2-7
V gene: TRBV5-4
CDR3 protein: CASSSFQSSYEQYF
CDR3 DNA: TGTGCCAGCAGCTCCTTCCAGAGCTCCTACGAGCAGTACTTC

clone size: many
D gene: -
CDR3 length: 14
J gene: TRBJ1-1
V gene: TRBV29-1
CDR3 protein: CSVEAYPSNTEAFF
CDR3 DNA: TGCAGCGTTGAAGCCTACCCATCGAACACTGAAGCTTTCTTT

clone size: -
D gene: TRBD1
CDR3 length: 13
J gene: TRBJ1-5
V gene: TRBV13
CDR3 protein: CATSDRGNQPQHF
CDR3 DNA: TGTGCCACCTCGGACAGGGGCAATCAGCCCCAGCATTTT

clone size: few
D gene: TRBD1
CDR3 length: 16
J gene: TRBJ2-5
V gene: TRBV30
CDR3 protein: CAWSVPIQGVVETQYF
CDR3 DNA: TGTGCCTGGAGTGTACCCATACAGGGGGTCGTGGAGACCCAGTACTTC

clone size: few
D gene: TRBD1
CDR3 length: 14
J gene: TRBJ1-1
V gene: TRBV5-1
CDR3 protein: CASSPGTENTEAFF
CDR3 DNA: TGCGCCAGCAGTCCTGGGACAGAGAACACTGAAGCTTTCTTT

clone size: -
D gene: -
CDR3 length: 13
J gene: TRBJ1-1
V gene: TRBV5-1
CDR3 protein: CASSMSVNTEAFF
CDR3 DNA: TGCGCCAGCAGTATGTCCGTGAACACTGAAGCTTTCTTT

clone size: few
D gene: TRBD1
CDR3 length: 13
J gene: TRBJ1-5
V gene: TRBV30
CDR3 protein: CACTTGFEQPQHF
CDR3 DNA: TGTGCCTGCACGACAGGGTTCGAACAGCCCCAGCATTTT

clone size: few
D gene: -
CDR3 length: 15
J gene: TRBJ1-6
V gene: TRBV7-2
CDR3 protein: CASSQPGRNNSPLHF
CDR3 DNA: TGTGCCAGCAGCCAACCGGGGCGTAATAATTCACCCCTCCACTTT

clone size: few
D gene: TRBD1
CDR3 length: 15
J gene: TRBJ1-5
V gene: TRBV6-5
CDR3 protein: CASSPDRDRGRPQHF
CDR3 DNA: TGTGCCAGCAGTCCAGACCGGGACAGGGGTCGGCCCCAGCATTTT

clone size: -
D gene: TRBD2
CDR3 length: 15
J gene: TRBJ2-7
V gene: TRBV5-1
CDR3 protein: CASSVLAGDSYEQYF
CDR3 DNA: TGCGCCAGCAGCGTACTAGCGGGGGACTCCTACGAGCAGTACTTC

clone size: -
D gene: -
CDR3 length: 13
J gene: TRBJ1-1
V gene: TRBV27
CDR3 protein: CASSDRPNTEAFF
CDR3 DNA: TGTGCCAGCAGTGACAGGCCGAACACTGAAGCTTTCTTT

clone size: few
D gene: -
CDR3 length: 15
J gene: TRBJ2-4
V gene: TRBV5-1
CDR3 protein: CASSLATAQGDIQYF
CDR3 DNA: TGCGCCAGCAGCTTGGCCACGGCCCAAGGTGACATTCAGTACTTC

clone size: few
D gene: -
CDR3 length: 12
J gene: TRBJ2-2
V gene: TRBV12-5
CDR3 protein: CASGFPGGELFF
CDR3 DNA: TGTGCTAGTGGTTTCCCCGGCGGGGAGCTGTTTTTT

clone size: few
D gene: -
CDR3 length: 16
J gene: TRBJ2-5
V gene: TRBV4-1
CDR3 protein: CASSQIRDSKVETQYF
CDR3 DNA: TGCGCCAGCAGCCAAATTCGGGACTCGAAGGTTGAGACCCAGTACTTC

clone size: few
D gene: -
CDR3 length: 15
J gene: TRBJ2-1
V gene: TRBV9
CDR3 protein: CASSVWAGYNNEQFF
CDR3 DNA: TGTGCCAGCAGCGTTTGGGCGGGGTATAACAATGAGCAGTTCTTC

clone size: few
D gene: TRBD1
CDR3 length: 14
J gene: TRBJ2-7
V gene: TRBV18
CDR3 protein: CASSPGDRGYEQYF
CDR3 DNA: TGTGCCAGCTCACCCGGGGACAGGGGCTACGAGCAGTACTTC